This entry lists 6 T cell receptor beta chains sequenced from one sample in a study of somatic mutations in cytotoxic T cells in rheumatoid arthritis. Only in-frame clones appear in the TCRdb table, and some are missing; sequencing was by immunoSEQ multiplex PCR. The data show 4,500 to 5,500 clones, just under 80% seen once. The sequenced sample consisted of CD8+ T cells sorted from blood. These TCRs come from a man in his 70s with rheumatoid arthritis.

V is TRBV28 and J is TRBJ2-7; TRBD2 aligns across 12 bases. V was pared by 6 bases and J by 1 base, with 7 bases of the junction left unmatched. CDR3 length equals 16 residues. The germline V gene encodes CDR1 MDHEN and CDR2 SYDVKM. The CDR3 protein is CASRATSGSDSYEQYF. Written as DNA, the CDR3 is TGTGCCAGCAGGGCGACTAGCGGGAGTGATTCCTACGAGCAGTACTTC.

The CDR3 coding sequence is TGTGTTAGCGGTTACTACGAGCAGTACTTC. Amino acid sequence: CVSGYYEQYF. This sequence joins TRBV27 and TRBJ2-7; possible D gene TRBD2, 6 bases. Germline V gives CDR1 MNHEY, CDR2 SMNVEV (reference sequence). CDR3 length: 10 residues.

V usage is TRBV5-4 and J usage is TRBJ2-3; 8 bases line up with TRBD1. CDR3 length: 16 residues. After removal of 3 bases from V and 0 bases from J, the junction contained 6 bases not matched to a gene. Per the germline V gene, CDR1 is SGHNT and CDR2 is YYREEE (reference sequence). CDR3 DNA: TGTGCCAGCAGCTCGCCGGGACAGGTTAGCACAGATACGCAGTATTTT. It specifies CASSSPGQVSTDTQYF.

This chain links TRBV9 with TRBJ2-1; 10 bases agree with TRBD1. Germline V gene data show CDR1 as SGDLS and CDR2 as YYNGEE. V lost 0 bases and J lost 9; bases outside the gene matches: 6. This CDR3 is 15 amino acids long. The CDR3 DNA reads TGTGCCAGCAGCGTAGTTGGGACAGGGGATCCTGAGCAGTTCTTC. Its translation: CASSVVGTGDPEQFF.

The rearrangement uses TRBV14 and TRBJ2-3, with D hard to call. The length of the CDR3 is 15 residues. Trimming removed 2 bases from V and 1 base from J, with 10 bases in between. CDR1 SGHDN and CDR2 FVKESK come from the germline V gene. The chain's CDR3 is CASSQLEIGTDTQYF. CDR3 DNA: TGTGCCAGCAGCCAACTAGAGATTGGCACAGATACGCAGTATTTT.

In its sample, this clone was seen once. The CDR3 DNA is TGTGCCAGCAGCCCTAGCGATTATGAGCAGTTCTTC. Encoded protein: CASSPSDYEQFF. The chain recombines TRBV7-8 with TRBJ2-1, with a possible D match to TRBD2 (6 bases). The CDR3 has 12 residues. Trimming removed 5 bases from V and 8 bases from J, with 10 bases in between. Germline V gene lookup returns CDR1 SGHVS and CDR2 FQNEAQ.